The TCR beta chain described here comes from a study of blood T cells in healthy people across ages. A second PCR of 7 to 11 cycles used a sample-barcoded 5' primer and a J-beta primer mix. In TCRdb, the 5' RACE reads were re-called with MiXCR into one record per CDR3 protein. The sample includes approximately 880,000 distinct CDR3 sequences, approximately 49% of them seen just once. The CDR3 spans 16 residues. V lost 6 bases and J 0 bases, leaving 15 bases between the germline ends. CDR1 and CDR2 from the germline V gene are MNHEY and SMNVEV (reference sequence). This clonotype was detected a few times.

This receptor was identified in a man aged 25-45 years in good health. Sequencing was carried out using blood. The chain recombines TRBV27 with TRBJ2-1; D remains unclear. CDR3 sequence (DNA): TGTGCCAGCAGCCCGGTCAGCACGAGCTCCTACAATGAGCAGTTCTTC. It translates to CASSPVSTSSYNEQFF.